These T cell receptor beta chains were read from a single sample in a study of control samples from healthy donors and cancer patients. Sequencing was performed with immunoSEQ multiplex PCR; in TCRdb, only in-frame clones are kept and a portion is missing. The table records 150,000 to 200,000 clones, 75% to 95% of them present only once. The sample taken for sequencing was blood. The receptor source for this set is a woman aged 25 to 39 in good health. Both conserved end residues are part of each CDR3. Each record gives: V gene, clone size, D gene, CDR3 length, J gene, CDR3 DNA, CDR3 protein. A D gene is named only where the DNA matches it firmly. A row's size may be missing; if present it is once, few, many or a size class.

>TRBV5-1|.|TRBD1|14|TRBJ2-7
TGCGCCAGCAGCTTGGCAGGGGGCGACTACGAGCAGTACTTC
CASSLAGGDYEQYF
>TRBV12-3/TRBV12-4|.|.|11|TRBJ1-1
TGTGCCAGCAGGGGGCGAACTGAAGCTTTCTTT
CASRGRTEAFF
>TRBV9|.|.|14|TRBJ1-3
TGTGCCAGCAGCGTTTTGAGCTCTGGAAACACCATATATTTT
CASSVLSSGNTIYF
>TRBV18|.|TRBD1|15|TRBJ1-6
TGTGCCAGCTCACATACAGGGGGCGGTTATTCACCCCTCCACTTT
CASSHTGGGYSPLHF
>TRBV7-8|.|TRBD1|15|TRBJ1-1
TGTGCCAGCAGCGGGTGGACAGGGGGGAGTACTGAAGCTTTCTTT
CASSGWTGGSTEAFF
>TRBV2|.|.|14|TRBJ1-5
TGTGCCAGCAGTGAGGGTGTGGGCAATCAGCCCCAGCATTTT
CASSEGVGNQPQHF
>TRBV6-6|.|.|15|TRBJ2-3
TGTGCCAGCAGTTACGGGGGGCCGGGCACAGATACGCAGTATTTT
CASSYGGPGTDTQYF
>TRBV3-1/TRBV3-2|.|.|15|TRBJ1-6
TGTGCCAGCAGCCAAGATACAGGGCCTTATTCACCCCTCCACTTT
CASSQDTGPYSPLHF
>TRBV5-6|.|.|11|TRBJ2-7
TGTGCCAGCAGCTTGGGGTACGAGCAGTACTTC
CASSLGYEQYF
>TRBV15|.|.|14|TRBJ1-3
TGTGCCACCAGCAGAGAAATCTCTGGAAACACCATATATTTT
CATSREISGNTIYF
>TRBV5-1|.|.|17|TRBJ1-4
TGCGCCAGCAGCTTGGCCGGCACACTTGCAACTAATGAAAAACTGTTTTTT
CASSLAGTLATNEKLFF
>TRBV2|once|TRBD2|14|TRBJ2-7
TGTGCCAGCAGACCTAGCGGGGGGTCCTACGAGCAGTACTTC
CASRPSGGSYEQYF
>TRBV19|.|TRBD1|18|TRBJ1-1
TGTGCCAGTAGTACCGACCCCCGACAGGGGAAATGGAGGACTGAAGCTTTCTTT
CASSTDPRQGKWRTEAFF
>TRBV12-3/TRBV12-4|.|.|13|TRBJ1-2
TGTGCCAGCAGTTTAAGGCGGCTCTATGGCTACACCTTC
CASSLRRLYGYTF
>TRBV27|.|TRBD2|15|TRBJ2-3
TGTGCCAGCAGACTAGCGGGCGCTAGCACAGATACGCAGTATTTT
CASRLAGASTDTQYF
>TRBV18|.|TRBD1|15|TRBJ2-3
TGTGCCAGCTCACAGGACAGGGGGCGAACAGATACGCAGTATTTT
CASSQDRGRTDTQYF
>TRBV30|.|TRBD1|14|TRBJ2-1
TGTGCCTGGGGTCCCGGGACAGCCTACAATGAGCAGTTCTTC
CAWGPGTAYNEQFF
>TRBV2|.|.|14|TRBJ2-5
TGTGCCAGCAGTCTACAGGGAGGGCAAGAGACCCAGTACTTC
CASSLQGGQETQYF